The entry that follows covers one T cell receptor beta chain sequence. Its antigen is undetermined. This sample is part of a study of Ad26.COV2.S vaccination and SARS-CoV-2 variants. Study at large: Intramuscular Ad26.COV2.S at 5x10^10 or 1x10^11 viral particles.

The assay was immunoSEQ multiplex PCR, and TCRdb's table has in-frame clones only and misses some. The sample includes around 340,000 clones, roughly 91% of them seen just once. The treatment was: about 20 received Ad26.COV2.S at low or high dose, single or two shots; 5 received placebo; per-sample allocation not given. Sampling was performed 63 days after the first vaccine or placebo injection. Cohort 1b enrolled adults aged 18-55 years in Boston. Ad26 vector vaccine expressed Wuhan-strain SARS-CoV-2 spike. The CDR3 extends over 14 amino acids. CDR1 and CDR2 (germline): SGHTA, FQGNSA. V was trimmed by 4 bases and J by 10 bases, leaving 19 bases between them. Study-level findings and limits: It was vaccine recipients, not placebo recipients, who had the higher spike-specific TCR breadth.

The sequences come from peripheral blood, collected in a trial of Ad26.COV2.S vaccine versus placebo. V and J are TRBV7-2 and TRBJ1-1; D unresolved. This clonotype originated in a person between 18 and 65 years old who received the Ad26.COV2.S COVID-19 vaccine or a placebo. This CDR3 reads CASSSGPGTKAAFF. Written as DNA, the CDR3 is TGTGCCAGCAGCTCCGGACCAGGCACCAAAGCAGCTTTCTTT.